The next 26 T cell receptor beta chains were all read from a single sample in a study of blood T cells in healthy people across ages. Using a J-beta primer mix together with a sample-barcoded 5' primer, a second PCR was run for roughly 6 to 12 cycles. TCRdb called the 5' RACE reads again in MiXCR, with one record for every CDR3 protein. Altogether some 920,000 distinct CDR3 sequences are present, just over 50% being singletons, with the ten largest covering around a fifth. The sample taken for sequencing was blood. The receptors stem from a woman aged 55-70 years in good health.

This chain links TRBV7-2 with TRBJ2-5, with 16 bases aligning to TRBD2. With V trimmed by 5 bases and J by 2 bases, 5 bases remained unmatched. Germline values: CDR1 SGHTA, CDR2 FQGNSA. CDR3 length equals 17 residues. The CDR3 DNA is TGTGCCAGCAGCAAACTGGGACTAGCGGGAGGGCAAGAGACCCAGTACTTC. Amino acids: CASSKLGLAGGQETQYF. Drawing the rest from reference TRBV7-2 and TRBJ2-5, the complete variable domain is GAGVSQSPSNKVTEKGKDVELRCDPISGHTALYWYRQSLGQGLEFLIYFQGNSAPDKSGLPSDRFSAERTGGSVSTLTIQRTQQEDSAVYLCASSKLGLAGGQETQYFGPGTRLLVL.

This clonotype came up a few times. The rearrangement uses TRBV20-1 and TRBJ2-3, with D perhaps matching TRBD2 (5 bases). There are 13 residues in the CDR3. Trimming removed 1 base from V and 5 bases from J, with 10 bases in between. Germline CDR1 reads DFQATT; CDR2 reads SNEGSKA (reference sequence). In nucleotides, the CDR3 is TGCAGTGCTAGAGGAGGGCGTGTAGATACGCAGTATTTT. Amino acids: CSARGGRVDTQYF.

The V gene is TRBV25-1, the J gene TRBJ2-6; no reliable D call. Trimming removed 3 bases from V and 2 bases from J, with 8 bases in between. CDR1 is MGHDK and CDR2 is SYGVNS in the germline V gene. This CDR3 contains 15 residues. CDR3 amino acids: CASSETNTGANVLTF. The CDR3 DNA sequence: TGTGCCAGCAGTGAGACGAATACTGGGGCCAACGTCCTGACTTTC.

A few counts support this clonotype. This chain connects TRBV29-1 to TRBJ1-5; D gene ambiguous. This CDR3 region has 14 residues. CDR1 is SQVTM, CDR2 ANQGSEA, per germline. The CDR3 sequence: CSIALGYSNQPQHF. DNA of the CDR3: TGCAGTATTGCTCTAGGTTATAGCAATCAGCCCCAGCATTTT.

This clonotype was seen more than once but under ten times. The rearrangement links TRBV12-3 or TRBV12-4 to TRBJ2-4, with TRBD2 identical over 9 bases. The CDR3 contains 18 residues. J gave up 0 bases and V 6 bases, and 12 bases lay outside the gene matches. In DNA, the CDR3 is TGTGCCAGCAGCCCTTGGGGCGGGAGGGAAGGAGCCAAAAACATTCAGTACTTC. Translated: CASSPWGGREGAKNIQYF.

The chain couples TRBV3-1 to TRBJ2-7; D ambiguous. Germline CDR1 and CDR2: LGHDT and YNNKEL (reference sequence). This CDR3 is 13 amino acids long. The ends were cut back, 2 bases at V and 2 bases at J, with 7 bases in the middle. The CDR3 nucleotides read TGTGCCAGCAGCCAACTGGACCCCTACGAGCAGTACTTC. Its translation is CASSQLDPYEQYF.

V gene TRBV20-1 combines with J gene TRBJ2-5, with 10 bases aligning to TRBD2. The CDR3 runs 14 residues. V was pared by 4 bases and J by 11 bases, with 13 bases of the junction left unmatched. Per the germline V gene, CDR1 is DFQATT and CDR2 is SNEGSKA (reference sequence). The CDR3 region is CSATSGTSVHEQYF. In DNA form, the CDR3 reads TGCAGTGCTACCTCCGGGACTAGCGTCCATGAGCAGTACTTC.

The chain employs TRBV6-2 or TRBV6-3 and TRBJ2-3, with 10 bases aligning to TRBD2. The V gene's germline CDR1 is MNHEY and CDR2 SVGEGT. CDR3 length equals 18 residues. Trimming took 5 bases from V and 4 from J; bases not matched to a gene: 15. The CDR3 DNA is TGTGCCAGCAGTGACCGAGCGGGAGGGGTTTTAGGGGCAGATACGCAGTATTTT. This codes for CASSDRAGGVLGADTQYF.

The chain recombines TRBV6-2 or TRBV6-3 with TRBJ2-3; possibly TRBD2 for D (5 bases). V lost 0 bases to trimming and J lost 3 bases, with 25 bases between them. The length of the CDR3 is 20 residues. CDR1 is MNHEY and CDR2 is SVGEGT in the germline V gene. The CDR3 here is CASSYSLAVWPRVETDTQYF. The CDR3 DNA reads TGTGCCAGCAGTTACTCCCTTGCCGTGTGGCCGAGGGTTGAGACAGATACGCAGTATTTT.

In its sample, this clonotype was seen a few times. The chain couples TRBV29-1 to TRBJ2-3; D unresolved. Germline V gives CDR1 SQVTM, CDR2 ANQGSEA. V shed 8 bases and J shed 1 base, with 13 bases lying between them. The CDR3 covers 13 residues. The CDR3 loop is CSPGALGTDTQYF. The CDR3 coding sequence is TGCAGCCCTGGAGCCCTCGGCACAGATACGCAGTATTTT.

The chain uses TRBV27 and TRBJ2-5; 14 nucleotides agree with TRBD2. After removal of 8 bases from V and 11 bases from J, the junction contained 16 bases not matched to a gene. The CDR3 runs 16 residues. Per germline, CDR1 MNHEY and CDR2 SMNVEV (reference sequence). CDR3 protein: CASLGLAGDGSGEQYF. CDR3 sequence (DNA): TGTGCCAGCTTGGGACTAGCGGGAGATGGGTCGGGTGAGCAGTACTTC.

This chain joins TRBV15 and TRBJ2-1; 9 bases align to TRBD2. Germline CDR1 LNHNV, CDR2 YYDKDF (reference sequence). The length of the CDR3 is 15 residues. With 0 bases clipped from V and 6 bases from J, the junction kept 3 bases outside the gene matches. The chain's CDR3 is CATSREAGGPNEQFF. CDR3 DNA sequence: TGTGCCACCAGCAGAGAGGCGGGAGGGCCCAATGAGCAGTTCTTC.

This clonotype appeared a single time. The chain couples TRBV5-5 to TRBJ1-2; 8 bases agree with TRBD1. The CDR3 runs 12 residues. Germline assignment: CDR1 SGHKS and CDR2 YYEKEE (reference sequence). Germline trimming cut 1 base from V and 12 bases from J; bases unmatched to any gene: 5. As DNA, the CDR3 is TGTGCCAGCAGCTTGAGGACAGGGAGGGACACCTTC. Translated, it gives CASSLRTGRDTF.

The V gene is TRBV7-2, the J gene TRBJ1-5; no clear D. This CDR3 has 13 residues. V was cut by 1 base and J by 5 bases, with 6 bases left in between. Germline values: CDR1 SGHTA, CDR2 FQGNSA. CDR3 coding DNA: TGTGCCAGCAGCTTAGAGGCTGATCAGCCCCAGCATTTT. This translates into CASSLEADQPQHF. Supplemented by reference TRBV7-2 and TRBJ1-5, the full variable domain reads GAGVSQSPSNKVTEKGKDVELRCDPISGHTALYWYRQSLGQGLEFLIYFQGNSAPDKSGLPSDRFSAERTGGSVSTLTIQRTQQEDSAVYLCASSLEADQPQHFGDGTRLSIL.

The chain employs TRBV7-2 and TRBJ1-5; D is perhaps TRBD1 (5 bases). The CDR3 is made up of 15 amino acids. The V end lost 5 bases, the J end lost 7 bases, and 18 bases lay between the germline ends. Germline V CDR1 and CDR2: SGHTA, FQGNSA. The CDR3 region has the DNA TGTGCCAGCAGCAGGGGACCGCAATCTTTCCAGCCCCAGCATTTT. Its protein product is CASSRGPQSFQPQHF.

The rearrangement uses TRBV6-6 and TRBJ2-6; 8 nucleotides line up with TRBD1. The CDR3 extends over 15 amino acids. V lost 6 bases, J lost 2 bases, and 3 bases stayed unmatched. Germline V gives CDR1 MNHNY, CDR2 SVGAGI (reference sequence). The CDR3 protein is CASRDRATGANVLTF. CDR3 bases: TGTGCCAGCAGGGACAGGGCTACTGGGGCCAACGTCCTGACTTTC.

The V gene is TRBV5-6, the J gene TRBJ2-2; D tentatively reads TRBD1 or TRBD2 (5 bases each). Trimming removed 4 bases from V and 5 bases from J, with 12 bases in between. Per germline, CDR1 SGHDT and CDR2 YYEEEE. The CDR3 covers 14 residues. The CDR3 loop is CASSLFWGTGELFF. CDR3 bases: TGTGCCAGCAGCCTCTTCTGGGGGACCGGGGAGCTGTTTTTT.

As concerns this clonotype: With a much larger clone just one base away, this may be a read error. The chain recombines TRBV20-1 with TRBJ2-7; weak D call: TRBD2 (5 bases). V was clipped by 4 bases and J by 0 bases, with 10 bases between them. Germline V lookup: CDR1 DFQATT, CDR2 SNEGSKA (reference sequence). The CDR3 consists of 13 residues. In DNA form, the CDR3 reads TGCAGTGCTAAGGACGACTACTCCTACGAGCAGTACTTC. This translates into CSAKDDYSYEQYF.

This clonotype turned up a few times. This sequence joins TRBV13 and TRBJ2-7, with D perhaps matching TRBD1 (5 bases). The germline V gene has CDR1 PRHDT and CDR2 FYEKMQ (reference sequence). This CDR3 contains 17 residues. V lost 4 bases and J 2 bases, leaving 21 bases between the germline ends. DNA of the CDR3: TGTGCCAGCAGCTCCTTCCTAGGGCAGGGCTCGACCTACGAGCAGTACTTC. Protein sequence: CASSSFLGQGSTYEQYF. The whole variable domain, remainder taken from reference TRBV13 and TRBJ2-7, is AAGVIQSPRHLIKEKRETATLKCYPIPRHDTVYWYQQGPGQDPQFLISFYEKMQSDKGSIPDRFSAQQFSDYHSELNMSSLELGDSALYFCASSSFLGQGSTYEQYFGPGTRLTVT.

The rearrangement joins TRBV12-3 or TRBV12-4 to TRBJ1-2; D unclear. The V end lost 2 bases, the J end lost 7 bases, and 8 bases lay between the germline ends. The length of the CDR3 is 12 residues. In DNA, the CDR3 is TGTGCCAGCAGTTTATCGGGTTTTGGCTACACCTTC. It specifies CASSLSGFGYTF.

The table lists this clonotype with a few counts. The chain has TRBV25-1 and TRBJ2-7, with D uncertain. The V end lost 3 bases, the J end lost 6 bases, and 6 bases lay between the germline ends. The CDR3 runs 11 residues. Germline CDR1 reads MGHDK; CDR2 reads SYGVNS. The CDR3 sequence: CASSDLGEQYF. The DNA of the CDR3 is TGTGCCAGCAGTGACTTAGGCGAGCAGTACTTC.

This chain's CDR3 is CASSLALLRETTDTQYF. The CDR3, as DNA: TGTGCCAGCAGCTTAGCGCTGTTGCGGGAGACGACAGATACGCAGTATTTT. V and J are TRBV7-9 and TRBJ2-3; 7 bases agree with TRBD2. Germline assignment: CDR1 SEHNR and CDR2 FQNEAQ (reference sequence). The CDR3 covers 17 residues. J gave up 3 bases and V 0 bases, and 9 bases lay outside the gene matches.

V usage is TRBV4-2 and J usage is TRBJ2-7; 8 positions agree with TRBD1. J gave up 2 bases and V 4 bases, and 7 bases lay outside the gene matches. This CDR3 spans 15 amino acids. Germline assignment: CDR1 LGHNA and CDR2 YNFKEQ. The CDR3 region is CASSPNRGTPYEQYF. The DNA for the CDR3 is TGTGCCAGCAGCCCCAACAGGGGGACACCCTACGAGCAGTACTTC.

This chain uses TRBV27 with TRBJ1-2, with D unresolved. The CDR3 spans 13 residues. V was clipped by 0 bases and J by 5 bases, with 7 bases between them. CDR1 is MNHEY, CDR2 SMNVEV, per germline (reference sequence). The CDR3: CASSLSREYGYTF. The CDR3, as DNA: TGTGCCAGCAGTTTATCGAGAGAATATGGCTACACCTTC.

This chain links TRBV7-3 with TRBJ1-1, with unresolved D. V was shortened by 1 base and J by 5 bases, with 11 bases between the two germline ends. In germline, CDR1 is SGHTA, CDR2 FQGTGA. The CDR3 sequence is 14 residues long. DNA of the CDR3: TGTGCCAGCAGCTTAAGATCCCCCGGTACTGAAGCTTTCTTT. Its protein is CASSLRSPGTEAFF.

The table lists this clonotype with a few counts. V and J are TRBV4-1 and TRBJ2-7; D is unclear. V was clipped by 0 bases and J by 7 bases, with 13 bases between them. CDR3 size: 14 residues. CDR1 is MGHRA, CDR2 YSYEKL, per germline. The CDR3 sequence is CASSQEGSKGEQYF. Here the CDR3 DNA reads TGCGCCAGCAGCCAAGAAGGGTCTAAGGGTGAGCAGTACTTC.